A single TCR beta chain is shown here with its context. The sample originates from a study of blood T cell repertoires in COVID-19. Study in general: Collection of acute and convalescent COVID-19 samples took place in the United States, Italy and Spain. The analysed material was cDNA or gDNA that came from T cells, B-cell-depleted T cells, or PBMCs.

Under the authors' procedure: Estimates of nucleated cell counts were drawn from the amplification of reference gene primers. Assay used: immunoSEQ multiplex PCR; TCRdb lists only in-frame clones, some missing. Clone size and V and J calls were adopted from that table, with D and trimming inferred from the DNA. The top ten clones hold roughly 2% of a sample with about 220,000 clones, roughly 87% of them seen once. The sequenced sample was peripheral blood. The TCR sequence derives from a middle-aged man with active or convalescent COVID-19.

The CDR3 sequence is CASSPQGAFGEKLFF. CDR3 bases: TGTGCCAGCAGCCCACAGGGGGCATTTGGTGAAAAACTGTTTTTT. The V and J genes are TRBV9 and TRBJ1-4, with TRBD1 identical over 9 bases. CDR1 SGDLS and CDR2 YYNGEE come from the germline V gene. The J segment lost 7 bases and the V segment lost 4 bases, leaving 8 bases of the junction unmatched. CDR3 length equals 15 residues. Using reference TRBV9 and TRBJ1-4 for the parts outside the CDR3, the full variable domain is DSGVTQTPKHLITATGQRVTLRCSPRSGDLSVYWYQQSLDQGLQFLIQYYNGEERAKGNILERFSAQQFPDLHSELNLSSLELGDSALYFCASSPQGAFGEKLFFGSGTQLSVL.